This T cell receptor beta chain is from a study of cytomegalovirus exposure and HLA in healthy donors. As for this clone: The antigen is undetermined.

CDR1 is MNHNS and CDR2 is SASEGT in the germline V gene. Between the trimmed V and J ends, which lost 5 bases and 8 bases, there was a span of 16 bases. This CDR3 is built from 14 residues. The study's findings and limits: When analyzed later, the rates of TCR association showed variation by HLA locus, with DRB1 the most and HLA-C the fewest. The likely explanation for a cluster of highly shared sequence variants was sequencing artifact. Analysis was carried out at a later point, and it linked a missense DCLRE1C variant to TCR beta V- and J-gene trimming.

The PCR was carried out with 60 Vbeta primers and 13 Jbeta primers. Here immunoSEQ multiplex PCR was the method, and the copy in TCRdb shows in-frame clones only, minus some. The table includes roughly 180,000 clones, 78% detected once. The chain recombines TRBV6-1 with TRBJ2-1; a weak D match, TRBD1 (5 bases). Sequencing was performed on PBMCs. The sequence came from a woman younger than 45 in good health and CMV-seropositive. In nucleotides, the CDR3 is TGTGCCAGCAGTAAAGGGGCGCCTTTGGATGAGCAGTTCTTC. It translates to CASSKGAPLDEQFF.